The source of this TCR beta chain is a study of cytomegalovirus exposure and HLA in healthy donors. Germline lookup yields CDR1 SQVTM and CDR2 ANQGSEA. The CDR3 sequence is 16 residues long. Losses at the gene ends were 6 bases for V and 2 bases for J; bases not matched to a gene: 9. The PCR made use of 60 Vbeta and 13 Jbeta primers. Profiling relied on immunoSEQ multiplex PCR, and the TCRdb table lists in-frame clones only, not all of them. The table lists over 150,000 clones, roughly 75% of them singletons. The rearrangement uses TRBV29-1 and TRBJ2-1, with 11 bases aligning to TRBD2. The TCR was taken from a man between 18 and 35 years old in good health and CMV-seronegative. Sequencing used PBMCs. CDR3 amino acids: CSVGIAGGHAYNEQFF. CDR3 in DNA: TGCAGCGTGGGGATAGCGGGAGGGCACGCCTACAATGAGCAGTTCTTC.